This T cell receptor (beta chain) was identified in a study of cytomegalovirus exposure and HLA in healthy donors. Study-level results: In vitro checks showed that a few CMV-associated chains really do target CMV antigens.

It was with 60 Vbeta and 13 Jbeta primers that the PCR ran. Sequencing was performed with immunoSEQ multiplex PCR; in TCRdb, only in-frame clones are kept and a portion is missing. The table includes 150,000 to 200,000 clones, about 80% detected once. Concerning this clone: Its antigen is not known.

Sequencing used PBMCs. The clonotype was recovered from a man between 18 and 29 years old in good health and CMV-seropositive.

The CDR3 DNA sequence: TGTGCCATGGGAACGGGGAGCTCCTACGAGCAGTACTTC. Residues: CAMGTGSSYEQYF. This rearrangement joins TRBV10-3 to TRBJ2-7; a possible D gene is TRBD2 (5 bases). Trimming stripped 9 bases from V and 0 bases from J, with 12 bases between. The CDR3 is 13 amino acids. The germline gives CDR1 ENHRY, CDR2 SYGVKD.